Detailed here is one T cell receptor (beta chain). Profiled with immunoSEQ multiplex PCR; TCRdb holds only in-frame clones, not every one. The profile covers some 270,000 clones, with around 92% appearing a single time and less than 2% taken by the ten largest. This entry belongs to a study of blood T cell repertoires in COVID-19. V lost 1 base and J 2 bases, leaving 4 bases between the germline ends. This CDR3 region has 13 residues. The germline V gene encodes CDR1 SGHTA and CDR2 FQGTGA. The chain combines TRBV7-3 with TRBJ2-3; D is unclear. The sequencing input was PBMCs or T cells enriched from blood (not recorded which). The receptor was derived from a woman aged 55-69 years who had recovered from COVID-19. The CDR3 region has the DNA TGTGCCAGCAGCTTAATAGCCACAGATACGCAGTATTTT. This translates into CASSLIATDTQYF. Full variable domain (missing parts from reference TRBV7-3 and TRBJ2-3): GAGVSQTPSNKVTEKGKYVELRCDPISGHTALYWYRQSLGQGPEFLIYFQGTGAADDSGLPNDRFFAVRPEGSVSTLKIQRTERGDSAVYLCASSLIATDTQYFGPGTRLTVL.